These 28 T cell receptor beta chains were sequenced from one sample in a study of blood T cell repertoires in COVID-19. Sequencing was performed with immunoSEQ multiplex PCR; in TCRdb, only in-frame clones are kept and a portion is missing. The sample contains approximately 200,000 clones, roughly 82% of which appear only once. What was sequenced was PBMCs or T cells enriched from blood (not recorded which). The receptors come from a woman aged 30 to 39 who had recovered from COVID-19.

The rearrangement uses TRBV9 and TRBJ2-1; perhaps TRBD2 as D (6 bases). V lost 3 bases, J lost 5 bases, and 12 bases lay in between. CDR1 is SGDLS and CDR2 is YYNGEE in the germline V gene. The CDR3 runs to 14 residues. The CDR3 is CASSAPGSHNEQFF. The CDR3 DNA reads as TGTGCCAGCAGCGCCCCCGGGAGCCACAATGAGCAGTTCTTC.

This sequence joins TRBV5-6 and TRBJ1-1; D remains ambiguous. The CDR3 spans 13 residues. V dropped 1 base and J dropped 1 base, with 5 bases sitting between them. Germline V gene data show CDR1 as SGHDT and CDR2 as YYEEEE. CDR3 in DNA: TGTGCCAGCAGCTTGATCGGGAACACTGAAGCTTTCTTT. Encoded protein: CASSLIGNTEAFF.

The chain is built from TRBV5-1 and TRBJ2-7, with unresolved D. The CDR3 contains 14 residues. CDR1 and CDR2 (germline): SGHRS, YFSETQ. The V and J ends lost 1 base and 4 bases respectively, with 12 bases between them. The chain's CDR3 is CASSLKPEVYEQYF. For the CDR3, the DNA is TGCGCCAGCAGCTTGAAACCCGAGGTTTACGAGCAGTACTTC.

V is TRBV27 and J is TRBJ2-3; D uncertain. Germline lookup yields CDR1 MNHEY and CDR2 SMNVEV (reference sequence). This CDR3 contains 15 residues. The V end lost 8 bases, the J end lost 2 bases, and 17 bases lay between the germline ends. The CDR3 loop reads CASRRLGSNTDTQYF. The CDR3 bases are TGTGCCAGCCGAAGGCTAGGTAGTAACACAGATACGCAGTATTTT.

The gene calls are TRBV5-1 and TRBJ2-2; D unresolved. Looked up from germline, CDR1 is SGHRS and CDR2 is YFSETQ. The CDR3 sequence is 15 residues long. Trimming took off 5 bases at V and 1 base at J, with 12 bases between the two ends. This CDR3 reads CASRPLPVNTGELFF. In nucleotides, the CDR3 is TGCGCCAGCAGGCCTCTTCCGGTGAACACCGGGGAGCTGTTTTTT. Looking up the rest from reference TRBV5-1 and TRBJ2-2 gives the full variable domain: KAGVTQTPRYLIKTRGQQVTLSCSPISGHRSVSWYQQTPGQGLQFLFEYFSETQRNKGNFPGRFSGRQFSNSRSEMNVSTLELGDSALYLCASRPLPVNTGELFFGEGSRLTVL.

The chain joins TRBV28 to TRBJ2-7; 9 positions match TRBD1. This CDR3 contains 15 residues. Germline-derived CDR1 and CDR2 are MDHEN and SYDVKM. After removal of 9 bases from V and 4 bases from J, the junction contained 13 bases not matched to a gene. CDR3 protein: CARYTQGAGRYEQYF. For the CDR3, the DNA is TGTGCCAGGTACACACAGGGGGCCGGCAGGTACGAGCAGTACTTC. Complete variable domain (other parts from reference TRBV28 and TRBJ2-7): DVKVTQSSRYLVKRTGEKVFLECVQDMDHENMFWYRQDPGLGLRLIYFSYDVKMKEKGDIPEGYSVSREKKERFSLILESASTNQTSMYLCARYTQGAGRYEQYFGPGTRLTVT.

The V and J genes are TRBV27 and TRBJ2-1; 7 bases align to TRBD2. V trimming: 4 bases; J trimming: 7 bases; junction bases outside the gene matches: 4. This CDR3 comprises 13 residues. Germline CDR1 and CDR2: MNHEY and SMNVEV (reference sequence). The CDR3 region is CASSWTSVNEQFF. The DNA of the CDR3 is TGTGCCAGCAGTTGGACTAGTGTTAATGAGCAGTTCTTC.

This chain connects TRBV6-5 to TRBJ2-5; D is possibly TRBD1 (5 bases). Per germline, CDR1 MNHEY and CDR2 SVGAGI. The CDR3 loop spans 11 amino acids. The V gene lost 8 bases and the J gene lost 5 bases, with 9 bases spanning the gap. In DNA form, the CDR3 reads TGTGCCAGCCTGGGGCGGGAGACCCAGTACTTC. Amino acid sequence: CASLGRETQYF.

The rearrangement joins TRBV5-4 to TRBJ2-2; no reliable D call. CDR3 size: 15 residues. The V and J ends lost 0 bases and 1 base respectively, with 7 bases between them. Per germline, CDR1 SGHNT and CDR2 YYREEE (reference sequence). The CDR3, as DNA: TGTGCCAGCAGCTTGGGACAAAAGAACACCGGGGAGCTGTTTTTT. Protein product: CASSLGQKNTGELFF.

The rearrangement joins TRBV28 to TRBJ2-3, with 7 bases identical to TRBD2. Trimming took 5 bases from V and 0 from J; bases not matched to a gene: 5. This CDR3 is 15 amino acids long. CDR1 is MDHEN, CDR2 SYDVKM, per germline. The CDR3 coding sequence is TGTGCCAGCAGTAGGCCTAGCGGAAGCACAGATACGCAGTATTTT. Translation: CASSRPSGSTDTQYF.

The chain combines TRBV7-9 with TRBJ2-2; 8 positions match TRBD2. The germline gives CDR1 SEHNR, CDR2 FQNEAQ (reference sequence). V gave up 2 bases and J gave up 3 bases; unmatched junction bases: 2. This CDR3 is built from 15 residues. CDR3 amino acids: CASSLTSGDTGELFF. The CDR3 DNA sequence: TGTGCCAGCAGCTTAACTAGCGGTGACACCGGGGAGCTGTTTTTT.

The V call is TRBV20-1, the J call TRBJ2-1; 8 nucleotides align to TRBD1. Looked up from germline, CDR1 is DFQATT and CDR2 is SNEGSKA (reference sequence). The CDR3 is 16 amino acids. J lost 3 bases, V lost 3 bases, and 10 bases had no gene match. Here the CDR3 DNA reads TGCAGTGCTAGTATACAGGACAGGGTTTTCTACAATGAGCAGTTCTTC. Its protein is CSASIQDRVFYNEQFF.

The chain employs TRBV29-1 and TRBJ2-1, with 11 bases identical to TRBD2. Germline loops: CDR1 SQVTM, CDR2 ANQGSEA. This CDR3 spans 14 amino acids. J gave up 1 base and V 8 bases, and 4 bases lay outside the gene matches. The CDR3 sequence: CSTIAGGSYNEQFF. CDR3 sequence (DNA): TGCAGCACAATAGCGGGAGGGTCCTACAATGAGCAGTTCTTC.

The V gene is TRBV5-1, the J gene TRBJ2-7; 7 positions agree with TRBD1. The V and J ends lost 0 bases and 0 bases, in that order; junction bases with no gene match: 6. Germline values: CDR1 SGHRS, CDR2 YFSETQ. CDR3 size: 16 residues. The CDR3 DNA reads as TGCGCCAGCAGCTTGGACCCGGGACAGAGCTCCTACGAGCAGTACTTC. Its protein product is CASSLDPGQSSYEQYF.

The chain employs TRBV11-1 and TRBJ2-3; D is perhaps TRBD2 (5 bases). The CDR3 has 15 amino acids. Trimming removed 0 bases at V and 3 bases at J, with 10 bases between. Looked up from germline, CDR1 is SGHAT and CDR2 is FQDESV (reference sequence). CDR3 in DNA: TGTGCCAGCAGCTTAGCGGGAGAGCGGACAGATACGCAGTATTTT. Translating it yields CASSLAGERTDTQYF.

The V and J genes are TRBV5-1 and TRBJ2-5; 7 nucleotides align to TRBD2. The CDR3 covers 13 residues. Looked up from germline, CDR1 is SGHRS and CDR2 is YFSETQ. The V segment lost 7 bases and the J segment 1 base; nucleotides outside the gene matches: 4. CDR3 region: CASREVFQETQYF. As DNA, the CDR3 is TGCGCCAGCCGGGAGGTTTTCCAAGAGACCCAGTACTTC.

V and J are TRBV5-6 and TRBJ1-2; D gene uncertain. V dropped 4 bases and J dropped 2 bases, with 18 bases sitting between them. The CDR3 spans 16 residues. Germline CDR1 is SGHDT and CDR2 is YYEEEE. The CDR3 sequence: CASSTTIRSGNYGYTF. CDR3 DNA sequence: TGTGCCAGCAGCACCACCATCCGTTCGGGAAACTATGGCTACACCTTC.

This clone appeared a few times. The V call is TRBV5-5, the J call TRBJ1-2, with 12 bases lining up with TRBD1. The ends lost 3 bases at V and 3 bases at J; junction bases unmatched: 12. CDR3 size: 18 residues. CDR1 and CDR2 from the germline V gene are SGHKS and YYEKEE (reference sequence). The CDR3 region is CASSSSRDRGPSYYGYTF. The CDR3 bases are TGTGCCAGCAGCTCGAGCCGGGACAGGGGGCCCTCTTACTATGGCTACACCTTC.

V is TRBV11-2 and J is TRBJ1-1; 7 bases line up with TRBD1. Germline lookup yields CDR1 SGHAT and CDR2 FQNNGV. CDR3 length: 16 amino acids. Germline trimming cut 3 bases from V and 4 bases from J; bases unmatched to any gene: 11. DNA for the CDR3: TGTGCCAGCAGCTTTCCCACACAGGGGAAGTTCACTGAAGCTTTCTTT. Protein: CASSFPTQGKFTEAFF.

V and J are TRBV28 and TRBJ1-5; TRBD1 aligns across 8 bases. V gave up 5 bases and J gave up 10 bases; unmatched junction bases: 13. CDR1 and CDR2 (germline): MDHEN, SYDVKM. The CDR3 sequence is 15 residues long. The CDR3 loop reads CASSPPDRESYPQHF. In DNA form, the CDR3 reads TGTGCCAGCAGTCCCCCGGACAGGGAAAGTTATCCCCAGCATTTT.

The CDR3 nucleotides are TGTGCCAGCAGTGCCCGACAGGGTGTGGGTTTTACGGGGAACACCGGGGAGCTGTTTTTT. Translating it yields CASSARQGVGFTGNTGELFF. The chain uses TRBV27 and TRBJ2-2, with TRBD1 matching over 7 bases. This CDR3 is built from 20 residues. Trimming cost V 5 bases and J 1 base; bases outside gene matches: 19. Germline V gene data show CDR1 as MNHEY and CDR2 as SMNVEV (reference sequence).

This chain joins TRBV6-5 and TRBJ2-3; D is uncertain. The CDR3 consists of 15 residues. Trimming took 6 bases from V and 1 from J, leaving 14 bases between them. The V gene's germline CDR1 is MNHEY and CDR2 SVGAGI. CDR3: CASSPPAVGTDTQYF. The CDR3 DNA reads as TGTGCCAGCAGCCCCCCCGCGGTAGGCACAGATACGCAGTATTTT.

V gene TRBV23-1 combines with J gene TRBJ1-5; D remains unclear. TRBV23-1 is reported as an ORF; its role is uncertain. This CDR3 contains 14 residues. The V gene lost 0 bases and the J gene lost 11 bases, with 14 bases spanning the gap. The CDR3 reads CASSQSRVPLSQHF. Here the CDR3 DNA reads TGCGCCAGCAGTCAATCGCGGGTCCCCCTCTCCCAGCATTTT.

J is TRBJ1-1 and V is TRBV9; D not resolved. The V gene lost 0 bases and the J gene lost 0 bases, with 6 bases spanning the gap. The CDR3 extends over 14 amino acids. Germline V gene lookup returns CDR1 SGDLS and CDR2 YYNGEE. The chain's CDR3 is CASSVGAMNTEAFF. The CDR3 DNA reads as TGTGCCAGCAGCGTAGGGGCTATGAACACTGAAGCTTTCTTT.

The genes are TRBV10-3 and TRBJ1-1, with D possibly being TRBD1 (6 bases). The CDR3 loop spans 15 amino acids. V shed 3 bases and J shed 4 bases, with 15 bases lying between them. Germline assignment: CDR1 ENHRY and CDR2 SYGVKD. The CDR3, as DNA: TGTGCCATCAGTGATGACAGGCGGACGGTCACTGAAGCTTTCTTT. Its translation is CAISDDRRTVTEAFF.

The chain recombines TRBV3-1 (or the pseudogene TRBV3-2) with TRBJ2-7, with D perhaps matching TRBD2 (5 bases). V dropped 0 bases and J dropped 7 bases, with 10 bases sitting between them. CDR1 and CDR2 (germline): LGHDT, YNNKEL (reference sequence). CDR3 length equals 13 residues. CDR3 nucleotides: TGTGCCAGCAGCCAAGATGGGGAGTCGGAGCAGTACTTC. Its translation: CASSQDGESEQYF.

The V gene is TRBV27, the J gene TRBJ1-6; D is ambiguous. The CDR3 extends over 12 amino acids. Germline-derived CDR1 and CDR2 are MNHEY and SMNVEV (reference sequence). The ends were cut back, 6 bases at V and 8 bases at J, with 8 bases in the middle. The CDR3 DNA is TGTGCCAGCAGCCCTCGTTATTCACCCCTCCACTTT. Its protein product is CASSPRYSPLHF.

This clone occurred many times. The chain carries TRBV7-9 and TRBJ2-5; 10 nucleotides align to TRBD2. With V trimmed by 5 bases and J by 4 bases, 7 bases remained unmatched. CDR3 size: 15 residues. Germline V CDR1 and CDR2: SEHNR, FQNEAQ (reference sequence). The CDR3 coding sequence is TGTGCCAGCAGCGCCGCTTGGACTAGCGGAGAGACCCAGTACTTC. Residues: CASSAAWTSGETQYF. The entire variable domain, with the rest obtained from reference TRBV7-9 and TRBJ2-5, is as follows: DTGVSQNPRHKITKRGQNVTFRCDPISEHNRLYWYRQTLGQGPEFLTYFQNEAQLEKSRLLSDRFSAERPKGSFSTLEIQRTEQGDSAMYLCASSAAWTSGETQYFGPGTRLLVL.